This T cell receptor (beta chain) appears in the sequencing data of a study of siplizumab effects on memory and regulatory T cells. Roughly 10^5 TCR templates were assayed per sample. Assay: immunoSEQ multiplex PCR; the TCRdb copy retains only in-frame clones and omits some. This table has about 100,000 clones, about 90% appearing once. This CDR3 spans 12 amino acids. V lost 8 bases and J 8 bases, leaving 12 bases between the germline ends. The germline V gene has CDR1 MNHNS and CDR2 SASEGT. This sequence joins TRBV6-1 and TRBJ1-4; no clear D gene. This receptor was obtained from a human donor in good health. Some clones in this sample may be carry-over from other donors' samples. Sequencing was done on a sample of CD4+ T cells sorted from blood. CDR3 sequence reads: CASQRGGEKLFF. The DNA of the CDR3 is TGTGCCAGCCAACGGGGAGGAGAAAAACTGTTTTTT.